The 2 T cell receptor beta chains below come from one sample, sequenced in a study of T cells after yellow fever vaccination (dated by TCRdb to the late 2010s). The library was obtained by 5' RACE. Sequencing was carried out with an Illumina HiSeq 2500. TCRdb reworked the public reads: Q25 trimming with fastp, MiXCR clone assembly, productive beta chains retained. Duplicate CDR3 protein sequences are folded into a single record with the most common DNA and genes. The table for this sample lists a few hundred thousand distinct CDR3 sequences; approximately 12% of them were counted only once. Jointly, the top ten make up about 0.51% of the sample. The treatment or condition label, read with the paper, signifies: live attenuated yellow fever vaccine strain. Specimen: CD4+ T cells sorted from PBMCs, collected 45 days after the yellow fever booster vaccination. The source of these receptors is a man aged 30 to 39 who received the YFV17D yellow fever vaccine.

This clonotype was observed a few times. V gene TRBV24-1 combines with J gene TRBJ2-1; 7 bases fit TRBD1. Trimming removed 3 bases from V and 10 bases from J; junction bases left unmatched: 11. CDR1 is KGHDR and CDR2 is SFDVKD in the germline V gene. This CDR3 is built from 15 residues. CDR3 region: CATSDMGQLRWEQFF. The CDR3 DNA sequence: TGTGCCACCAGTGATATGGGACAGCTACGGTGGGAGCAGTTCTTC.

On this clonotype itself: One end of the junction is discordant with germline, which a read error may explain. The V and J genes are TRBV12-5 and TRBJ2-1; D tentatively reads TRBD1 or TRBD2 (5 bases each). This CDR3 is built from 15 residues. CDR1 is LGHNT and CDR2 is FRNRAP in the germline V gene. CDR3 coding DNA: TGTACTAGTGAGACCGGGACGATGAGGAACAATGAGCAGTTCTTC. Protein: CTSETGTMRNNEQFF.